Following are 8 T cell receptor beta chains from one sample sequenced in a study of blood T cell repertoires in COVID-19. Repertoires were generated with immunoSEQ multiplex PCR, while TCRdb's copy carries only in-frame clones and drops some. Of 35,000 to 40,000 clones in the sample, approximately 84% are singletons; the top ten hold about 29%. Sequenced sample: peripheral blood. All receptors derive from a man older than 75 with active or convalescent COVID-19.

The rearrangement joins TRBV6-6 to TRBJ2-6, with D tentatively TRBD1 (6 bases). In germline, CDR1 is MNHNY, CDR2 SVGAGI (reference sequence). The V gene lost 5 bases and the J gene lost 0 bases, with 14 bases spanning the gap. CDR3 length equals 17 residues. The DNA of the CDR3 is TGTGCCAGCAGTCGACAGGTACCACGCTCTGGGGCCAACGTCCTGACTTTC. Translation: CASSRQVPRSGANVLTF.

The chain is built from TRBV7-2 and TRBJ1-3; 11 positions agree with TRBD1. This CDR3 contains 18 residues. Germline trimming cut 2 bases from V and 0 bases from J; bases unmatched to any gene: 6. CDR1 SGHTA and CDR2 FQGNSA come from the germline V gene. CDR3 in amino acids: CASSLTGTGGLSGNTIYF. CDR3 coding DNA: TGTGCCAGCAGCTTAACGGGGACAGGGGGACTCTCTGGAAACACCATATATTTT. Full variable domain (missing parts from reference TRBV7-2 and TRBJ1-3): GAGVSQSPSNKVTEKGKDVELRCDPISGHTALYWYRQSLGQGLEFLIYFQGNSAPDKSGLPSDRFSAERTGGSVSTLTIQRTQQEDSAVYLCASSLTGTGGLSGNTIYFGEGSWLTVV.

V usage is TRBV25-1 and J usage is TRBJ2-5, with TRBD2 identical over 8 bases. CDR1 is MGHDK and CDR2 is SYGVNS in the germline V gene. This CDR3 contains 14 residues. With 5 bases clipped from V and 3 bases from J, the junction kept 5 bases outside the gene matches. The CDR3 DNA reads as TGTGCCAGCAGTCGGGAGGGCGATAAAGAGACCCAGTACTTC. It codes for CASSREGDKETQYF.

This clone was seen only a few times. CDR3 amino acids: CASSYSRGPRSEQYF. CDR3 coding DNA: TGTGCCAGCAGTTACTCGAGAGGGCCGCGATCAGAGCAGTACTTC. This chain joins TRBV6-5 and TRBJ2-7; possible D gene TRBD2, 5 bases. Germline CDR1 reads MNHEY; CDR2 reads SVGAGI. CDR3 length: 15 amino acids. Trimming removed 0 bases from V and 7 bases from J, with 16 bases in between.

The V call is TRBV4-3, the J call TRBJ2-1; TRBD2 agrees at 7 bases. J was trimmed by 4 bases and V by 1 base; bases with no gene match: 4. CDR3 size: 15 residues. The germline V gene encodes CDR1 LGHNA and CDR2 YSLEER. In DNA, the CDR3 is TGCGCCAGCAGCCAAGTCTTGGGGGGGTACAATGAGCAGTTCTTC. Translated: CASSQVLGGYNEQFF.

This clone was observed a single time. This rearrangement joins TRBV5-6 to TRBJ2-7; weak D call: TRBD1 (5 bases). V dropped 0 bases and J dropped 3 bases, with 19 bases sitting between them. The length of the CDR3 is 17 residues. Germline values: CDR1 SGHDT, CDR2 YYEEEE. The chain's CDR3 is CASSLAIVGDNHYEQYF. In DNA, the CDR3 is TGTGCCAGCAGCTTGGCGATTGTAGGGGATAACCACTACGAGCAGTACTTC.

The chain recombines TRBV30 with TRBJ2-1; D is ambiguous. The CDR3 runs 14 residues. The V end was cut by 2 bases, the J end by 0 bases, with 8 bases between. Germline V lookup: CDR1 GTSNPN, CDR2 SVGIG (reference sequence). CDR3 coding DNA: TGTGCCTGGAGTCTAGGTAGCTCCTACAATGAGCAGTTCTTC. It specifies CAWSLGSSYNEQFF.

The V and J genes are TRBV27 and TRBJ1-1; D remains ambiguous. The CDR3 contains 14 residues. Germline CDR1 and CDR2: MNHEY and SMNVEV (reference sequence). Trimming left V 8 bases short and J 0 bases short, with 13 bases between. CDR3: CASGPARVNTEAFF. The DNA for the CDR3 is TGTGCCAGCGGCCCCGCCCGGGTGAACACTGAAGCTTTCTTT.